A selection of T cell receptor beta chains follows, all from one sample in a study of cytomegalovirus exposure and HLA in healthy donors. Libraries were prepared by immunoSEQ multiplex PCR; TCRdb keeps only in-frame clonotypes and omits some of them. The sample has over 130,000 clones; 50% to 75% are singletons. The specimen sequenced was PBMCs. The receptors stem from a woman aged 55-69 years in good health and CMV-seropositive. Both conserved end residues are part of each CDR3. The order of the fields is CDR3 DNA, CDR3 protein, clone size, D gene, J gene, V gene. D genes are given only for firm matches. The listing skips clone size in some rows; elsewhere it reads once, few, many or a size class.

cdr3_nt: TGTGCCAGCAGTCCGGGAGGGCAGTACAATGAGCAGTTCTTC
cdr3_aa: CASSPGGQYNEQFF
clone_size: few
d_call: TRBD2
j_call: TRBJ2-1
v_call: TRBV6-5

cdr3_nt: TGTGCCTCACGACAGGGGGGCGGGGATACGCAGTATTTT
cdr3_aa: CASRQGGGDTQYF
clone_size: -
d_call: TRBD1
j_call: TRBJ2-3
v_call: TRBV19

cdr3_nt: TGCAGCGTGACGGGACAGGATGGGGGGGAAAAACTGTTTTTT
cdr3_aa: CSVTGQDGGEKLFF
clone_size: once
d_call: TRBD1
j_call: TRBJ1-4
v_call: TRBV29-1

cdr3_nt: TGCGCCAGCAGCTCGACAGGTCGCGGGGAGCTGTTTTTT
cdr3_aa: CASSSTGRGELFF
clone_size: once
d_call: -
j_call: TRBJ2-2
v_call: TRBV5-1

cdr3_nt: TGTGCCAGCAGTTTCGACAGGGTCGACACCATATATTTT
cdr3_aa: CASSFDRVDTIYF
clone_size: -
d_call: TRBD1
j_call: TRBJ1-3
v_call: TRBV28

cdr3_nt: TGTGCCTGGACCTGGGGCCAGGGCGGCAATGAGCAGTTCTTC
cdr3_aa: CAWTWGQGGNEQFF
clone_size: few
d_call: -
j_call: TRBJ2-1
v_call: TRBV30

cdr3_nt: TGTGCCAGCAGCCCCCTGGGAGTTACTGAAGCTTTCTTT
cdr3_aa: CASSPLGVTEAFF
clone_size: few
d_call: -
j_call: TRBJ1-1
v_call: TRBV7-2

cdr3_nt: TGTGCCAGTACTCCCCAAGGGAGATTCAACTATGGCTACACCTTC
cdr3_aa: CASTPQGRFNYGYTF
clone_size: once
d_call: -
j_call: TRBJ1-2
v_call: TRBV19

cdr3_nt: TGTGCCAGCAGTTTATATCGGGGTTCAGAGACCCAGTACTTC
cdr3_aa: CASSLYRGSETQYF
clone_size: -
d_call: -
j_call: TRBJ2-5
v_call: TRBV27

cdr3_nt: TGTGCCAGCGGTGCGGCAGGGCGTGATGGCTACACCTTC
cdr3_aa: CASGAAGRDGYTF
clone_size: -
d_call: -
j_call: TRBJ1-2
v_call: TRBV9

cdr3_nt: TGTGCCAGCAGCTTAGTTCGCGGCTTTTATGGCTACACCTTC
cdr3_aa: CASSLVRGFYGYTF
clone_size: -
d_call: -
j_call: TRBJ1-2
v_call: TRBV7-9

cdr3_nt: TGTGCCAGCACCGGGACAGGAGGAGACGAGCAGTACTTC
cdr3_aa: CASTGTGGDEQYF
clone_size: -
d_call: TRBD1
j_call: TRBJ2-7
v_call: TRBV4-2

cdr3_nt: TGTGCCAGCTCACCTGTGTCCAGTTATGACACTGAAGCTTTCTTT
cdr3_aa: CASSPVSSYDTEAFF
clone_size: -
d_call: -
j_call: TRBJ1-1
v_call: TRBV18

cdr3_nt: TGTGCCTGGAGTGTAGGGATGGGAGTGGAGACCCAGTACTTC
cdr3_aa: CAWSVGMGVETQYF
clone_size: -
d_call: -
j_call: TRBJ2-5
v_call: TRBV30

cdr3_nt: TGTGCCAGCAGTCCACACCTGGCTGCTTACCAAGAGACCCAGTACTTC
cdr3_aa: CASSPHLAAYQETQYF
clone_size: -
d_call: -
j_call: TRBJ2-5
v_call: TRBV27

cdr3_nt: TGTGCCAGCAGTGAATACCCAACAAGGGGCAGTGAAGCTTTCTTT
cdr3_aa: CASSEYPTRGSEAFF
clone_size: few
d_call: -
j_call: TRBJ1-1
v_call: TRBV6-1

cdr3_nt: TGTGCCAGCAGCTTAGCAGTCCGGTACCAAGAGACCCAGTACTTC
cdr3_aa: CASSLAVRYQETQYF
clone_size: -
d_call: -
j_call: TRBJ2-5
v_call: TRBV7-6

cdr3_nt: TGTGCCAGCAGCTCCCAGGGTCAATATTCACCCCTCCACTTT
cdr3_aa: CASSSQGQYSPLHF
clone_size: -
d_call: -
j_call: TRBJ1-6
v_call: TRBV7-8

cdr3_nt: TGCAGTGCTACCCCTAGGAATGAGCAGTTCTTC
cdr3_aa: CSATPRNEQFF
clone_size: -
d_call: -
j_call: TRBJ2-1
v_call: TRBV20-1

cdr3_nt: TGTGCCAGCATCCTTGGAGGGAGGGATGAGCAGTTCTTC
cdr3_aa: CASILGGRDEQFF
clone_size: -
d_call: TRBD2
j_call: TRBJ2-1
v_call: TRBV28

cdr3_nt: TGTGCCAGCAGTTGGCAGGGCTTAGGCTCCTACGAGCAGTACTTC
cdr3_aa: CASSWQGLGSYEQYF
clone_size: -
d_call: -
j_call: TRBJ2-7
v_call: TRBV28

cdr3_nt: TGTGCCAGCAGCTTATACTCTGGTTCGGATCAGCCCCAGCATTTT
cdr3_aa: CASSLYSGSDQPQHF
clone_size: -
d_call: -
j_call: TRBJ1-5
v_call: TRBV7-9

cdr3_nt: TGTGCCAGCAGCCGGGACAGGGATAGTGAAAAACTGTTTTTT
cdr3_aa: CASSRDRDSEKLFF
clone_size: few
d_call: TRBD1
j_call: TRBJ1-4
v_call: TRBV7-9

cdr3_nt: TGTGCCAGCAGCTTGCTGGGGCTCTCAGAGACCCAGTACTTC
cdr3_aa: CASSLLGLSETQYF
clone_size: -
d_call: -
j_call: TRBJ2-5
v_call: TRBV5-5

cdr3_nt: TGTGCCTGGGCTACCCAAGGGGGTGAGCAGTTCTTC
cdr3_aa: CAWATQGGEQFF
clone_size: -
d_call: -
j_call: TRBJ2-1
v_call: TRBV30

cdr3_nt: TGTGCCAGCAGTTCCAACCGCCGCCGAGGCACTGAAGCTTTCTTT
cdr3_aa: CASSSNRRRGTEAFF
clone_size: few
d_call: -
j_call: TRBJ1-1
v_call: TRBV6-5

cdr3_nt: TGTGCCTGGAGGGATAGCGGGAGGGCAGAGACCCAGTACTTC
cdr3_aa: CAWRDSGRAETQYF
clone_size: once
d_call: TRBD2
j_call: TRBJ2-5
v_call: TRBV30

cdr3_nt: TGCGCCAGCAGCTCAACGGGAGGGCGGGAGCAGTACTTC
cdr3_aa: CASSSTGGREQYF
clone_size: -
d_call: TRBD2
j_call: TRBJ2-7
v_call: TRBV5-1